The clone carrying this TCR beta chain has just a few counts. Its matching antigen is unknown. This entry is derived from a study of beta chain features in type 1 diabetes. Study-wide results and caveats: TCRB CDR3s were moderately but significantly shorter in Type 1 diabetes patients in all four CD4+ subsets.

Germline V gives CDR1 LGHNA, CDR2 YNFKEQ. This CDR3 spans 18 amino acids. Trimming removed 1 base from V and 2 bases from J; junction bases left unmatched: 9. Expressed TCRB transcripts were sequenced after all isolated RNA was converted to cDNA. Libraries were prepared by immunoSEQ multiplex PCR; TCRdb keeps only in-frame clonotypes and omits some of them. Seen here are a few hundred thousand clones, roughly 22% observed once, and the top ten hold approximately 0.029%. The sample consisted of naive CD4+ T cells from blood. This receptor was obtained from a middle-aged woman with type 1 diabetes. The chain has TRBV4-2 and TRBJ2-5, with 11 positions matching TRBD2. The CDR3 DNA sequence: TGTGCCAGCAGCCAAGGGGTCGCTAGCGGGAGGATTCAAGAGACCCAGTACTTC. Amino acid sequence: CASSQGVASGRIQETQYF.